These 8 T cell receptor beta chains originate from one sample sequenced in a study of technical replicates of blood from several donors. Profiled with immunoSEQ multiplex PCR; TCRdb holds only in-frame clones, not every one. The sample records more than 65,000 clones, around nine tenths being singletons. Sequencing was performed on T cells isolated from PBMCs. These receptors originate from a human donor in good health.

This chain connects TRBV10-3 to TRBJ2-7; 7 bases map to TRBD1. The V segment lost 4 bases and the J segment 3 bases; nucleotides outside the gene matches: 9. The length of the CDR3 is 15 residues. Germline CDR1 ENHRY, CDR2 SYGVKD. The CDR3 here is CAISASGTEVYEQYF. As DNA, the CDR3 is TGTGCCATCAGTGCTTCCGGGACAGAAGTCTACGAGCAGTACTTC.

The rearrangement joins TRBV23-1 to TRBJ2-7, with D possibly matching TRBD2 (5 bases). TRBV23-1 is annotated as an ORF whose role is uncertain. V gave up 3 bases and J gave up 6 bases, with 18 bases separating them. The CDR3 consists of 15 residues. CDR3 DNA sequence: TGCGCCAGCAGTCACGGGAATCGGTCCTTGGGCGAGCAGTACTTC. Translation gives CASSHGNRSLGEQYF.

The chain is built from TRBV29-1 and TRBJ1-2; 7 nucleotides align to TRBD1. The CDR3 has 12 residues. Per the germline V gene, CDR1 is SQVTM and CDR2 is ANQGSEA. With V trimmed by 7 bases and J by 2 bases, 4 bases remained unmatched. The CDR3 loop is CSAETGNYGYTF. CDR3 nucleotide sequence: TGCAGCGCTGAGACAGGGAACTATGGCTACACCTTC. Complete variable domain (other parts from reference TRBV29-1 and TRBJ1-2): SAVISQKPSRDICQRGTSLTIQCQVDSQVTMMFWYRQQPGQSLTLIATANQGSEATYESGFVIDKFPISRPNLTFSTLTVSNMSPEDSSIYLCSAETGNYGYTFGSGTRLTVV.

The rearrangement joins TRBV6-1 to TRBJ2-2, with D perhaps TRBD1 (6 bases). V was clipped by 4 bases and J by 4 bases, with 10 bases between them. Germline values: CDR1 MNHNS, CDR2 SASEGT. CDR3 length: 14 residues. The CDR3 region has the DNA TGTGCCAGCAGTGGTATCAGGGGCACCGGGGAGCTGTTTTTT. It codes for CASSGIRGTGELFF.

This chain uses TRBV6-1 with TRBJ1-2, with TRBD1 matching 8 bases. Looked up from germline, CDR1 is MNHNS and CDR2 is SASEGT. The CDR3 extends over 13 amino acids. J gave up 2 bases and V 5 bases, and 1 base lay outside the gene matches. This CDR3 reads CASSRDRNYGYTF. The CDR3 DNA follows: TGTGCCAGCAGTCGGGACAGGAACTATGGCTACACCTTC.

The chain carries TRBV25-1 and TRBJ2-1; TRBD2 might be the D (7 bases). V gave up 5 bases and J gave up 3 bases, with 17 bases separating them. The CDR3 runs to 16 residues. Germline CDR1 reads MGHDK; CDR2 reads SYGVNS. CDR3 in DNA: TGTGCCAGCAGTCCGTTAAGCGGGACACTCTACAATGAGCAGTTCTTC. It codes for CASSPLSGTLYNEQFF. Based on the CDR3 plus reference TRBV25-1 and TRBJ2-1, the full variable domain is EADIYQTPRYLVIGTGKKITLECSQTMGHDKMYWYQQDPGMELHLIHYSYGVNSTEKGDLSSESTVSRIRTEHFPLTLESARPSHTSQYLCASSPLSGTLYNEQFFGPGTRLTVL.

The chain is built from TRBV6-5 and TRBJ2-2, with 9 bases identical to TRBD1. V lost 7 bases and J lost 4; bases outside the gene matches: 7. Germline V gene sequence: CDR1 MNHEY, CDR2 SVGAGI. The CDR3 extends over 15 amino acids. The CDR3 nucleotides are TGTGCCAGCAAGCCGGGACAGGGTTTCACCGGGGAGCTGTTTTTT. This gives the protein CASKPGQGFTGELFF.

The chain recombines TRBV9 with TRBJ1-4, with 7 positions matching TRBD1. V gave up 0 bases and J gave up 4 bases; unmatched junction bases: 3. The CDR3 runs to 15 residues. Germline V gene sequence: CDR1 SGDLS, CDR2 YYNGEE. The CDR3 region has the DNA TGTGCCAGCAGCGTAGGGTGGGACAGTAATGAAAAACTGTTTTTT. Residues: CASSVGWDSNEKLFF.